Sequencing of this TCR beta chain was carried out in a study of T cell responses to AZD1222 COVID-19 vaccine (dated by TCRdb to the early 2020s). About the full investigation: A total of 233 trial participants underwent TCR sequencing, of whom around 210 had received two doses of AZD1222 and about 25 had received two doses of the MenACWY control vaccine. Trial participants were enrolled by age into subgroups of 18-55, 56-69 and 70-plus years, and around 150, 28 and 57 TCR-sequenced participants, respectively, were included in these subgroups.

Taken with the paper, the label for time point translates to: about 28 days (+/-7) after the second vaccine dose. Because spike-specific TCR depth and breadth did not differ between the two schedules, AZD1222 recipients who got a second dose at roughly 4 weeks were pooled with those who got a second dose at roughly 12 weeks. Vaccinee samples were obtained from the UK trials COV001 and COV002, which included a single-blind randomized controlled phase 2/3 trial of AZD1222 (ChAdOx1 nCoV-19) in healthy adults. For TCRbeta chain sequencing, PBMC samples from trial participants were taken at day 0 and at day 28 after the second dose. Reading the germline V gene gives CDR1 MNHEY and CDR2 SVGEGT. From the cysteine up to the phenylalanine, the CDR3 has a length of 14 residues. CDR3 DNA only is kept here, 42 bases in frame from base 1. V is pared back by 0 bases and J by 2 bases, with 8 bases lying between the germline termini.

With regard to this clone: This receptor's antigen is unknown. No clone much larger than this one lies a single base away; base qualities are absent.

The research as a whole found: Spike-specific TCR breadth and depth rose significantly after two AZD1222 doses compared with day 0 and with MenACWY recipients. Most participants were white British and females outnumbered males, and the authors suggested that clonal diversity may have been underestimated. No day 14 peak-response samples were available, so repertoires were characterized only after the peak T cell response. In the small 56-69-year group, the increase in depth fell short of significance, most likely because of low power. Conclusions about previously exposed vaccinees are limited, since just 5 to 7 AZD1222 recipients were seropositive for SARS-CoV-2 at baseline. The whole spike protein was spanned by vaccine-associated CD4 TCRs, and dominant responses were seen in regions 160-218 and 743-854. Reportedly, almost half of the unique spike-specific TCRs recognized epitopes lying outside the regions that are mutated in the B.1.351 and B.1.1.7 variants.

The CDR3 regions of human TCRbeta chains were analyzed by immunosequencing. The original methods were these. Repertoire TCRs were checked for matches against a reference library of SARS-CoV-2-specific TCRs that had been generated using the MIRA antigen-specificity platform. Breadth was defined as the fraction of unique TCRs that were SARS-CoV-2-associated. Depth was defined as the fraction of total T cells that were SARS-CoV-2-associated. Using the MIRA data, each spike-specific TCR was mapped to the spike region that the TCR reacts to and placed in a CD4 or CD8 class. Log10-transformed breadth and depth values were compared by one-way ANOVA with Sidak's multiple comparisons tests. TCRdb stores this immuneACCESS table with in-frame sequences only. Part of the clones is absent; in the studies checked, under half of the shortfall reflects unresolved V genes, and no reason is known for the rest. The V and J calls and the clone size are those of that table, but D and trimming were determined from the DNA. The sample table holds around 99,000 clones, of which 87% were seen once. The ten largest clonotypes hold less than 6% of the sample.

The TCR was taken from an adult who received the AZD1222 COVID-19 vaccine. Recombination connected TRBV6-2 or TRBV6-3 to TRBJ2-7; too little of a D gene remains to name it. This material consisted of peripheral blood, taken 28 days after the second AZD1222 dose. The sequenced DNA is TGTGCCAGCAGTTACTCGCCAGGAGCCTACGAGCAGTACTTC. Its product reads: CASSYSPGAYEQYF.